These 14 T cell receptor beta chains were all obtained from the same sample, sequenced in a study of cytomegalovirus exposure and HLA in healthy donors. Sequenced by immunoSEQ multiplex PCR; TCRdb stores in-frame clones only, minus some. The sample carries some 170,000 clones, more than 75% recorded once. The sequenced material came from PBMCs. The receptors were sampled from a woman aged 25 to 39 in good health and CMV-seronegative.

The rearrangement joins TRBV9 to TRBJ2-1, with D uncertain. The germline V gene encodes CDR1 SGDLS and CDR2 YYNGEE. CDR3 length: 16 amino acids. V was clipped by 3 bases and J by 2 bases, with 15 bases between them. As DNA, the CDR3 is TGTGCCAGCAGCGGGAGAGGCTCCCCCCCCTACAATGAGCAGTTCTTC. Its protein product is CASSGRGSPPYNEQFF.

The chain carries TRBV5-1 and TRBJ2-7, with 8 bases aligning to TRBD1. The germline V gene has CDR1 SGHRS and CDR2 YFSETQ. The trim removed 0 bases at V and 6 bases at J, leaving 2 bases unmatched. This CDR3 region has 13 residues. The CDR3 region is CASSLVQGGEQYF. The CDR3 coding sequence is TGCGCCAGCAGCTTGGTACAGGGGGGCGAGCAGTACTTC.

The gene calls are TRBV5-1 and TRBJ2-7; the match to TRBD1 covers 7 bases. Germline V lookup: CDR1 SGHRS, CDR2 YFSETQ. The CDR3 is 16 amino acids. Unmatched junction bases numbered 6, after V lost 0 bases and J lost 0 bases. CDR3 coding DNA: TGCGCCAGCAGCTTGGGCACACAGGGGTCCTCCTACGAGCAGTACTTC. Translation: CASSLGTQGSSYEQYF.

The V gene is TRBV7-2, the J gene TRBJ1-2; 7 bases match TRBD1. The V and J ends lost 5 bases and 4 bases, in that order; junction bases with no gene match: 7. The CDR3 loop spans 14 amino acids. Germline V lookup: CDR1 SGHTA, CDR2 FQGNSA. Here the CDR3 reads CASSRPGQTYGYTF. For the CDR3, the DNA is TGTGCCAGCAGCCGGCCGGGACAGACCTATGGCTACACCTTC.

This rearrangement joins TRBV6-1 to TRBJ1-1; D is undetermined. V lost 6 bases and J lost 8, with 10 bases in between. The V gene's germline CDR1 is MNHNS and CDR2 SASEGT. The CDR3 consists of 11 residues. In nucleotides, the CDR3 is TGTGCCAGCAGCCAGGCTAACGAAGCTTTCTTT. It specifies CASSQANEAFF.

CDR3 DNA sequence: TGCGCCAGCAGTCGGCCGAACACTGAAGCTTTCTTT. Translated: CASSRPNTEAFF. The chain links TRBV23-1 to TRBJ1-1; D is uncertain. Being an ORF, TRBV23-1 has a function that is uncertain. The length of the CDR3 is 12 residues. Trimming removed 4 bases at V and 1 base at J, with 4 bases between.

This chain connects TRBV29-1 to TRBJ2-1; TRBD1 might be the D (6 bases). In germline, CDR1 is SQVTM, CDR2 ANQGSEA. V was shortened by 7 bases and J by 2 bases, with 24 bases between the two germline ends. This CDR3 comprises 17 residues. Here the CDR3 DNA reads TGCAGCGCTAGACAGGACCGGGTTTTGCTGCCCTACAATGAGCAGTTCTTC. Protein sequence: CSARQDRVLLPYNEQFF.

This chain connects TRBV19 to TRBJ1-5; TRBD1 matches at 10 bases. The germline CDR1 and CDR2 sequences are LNHDA and SQIVND (reference sequence). J was trimmed by 2 bases and V by 4 bases; bases with no gene match: 5. The CDR3 spans 16 residues. CDR3 protein: CASSSRQGAGNQPQHF. The CDR3 DNA sequence: TGTGCCAGTAGTAGCCGACAGGGGGCCGGCAATCAGCCCCAGCATTTT. Combining the CDR3 with reference TRBV19 and TRBJ1-5 gives the whole variable domain DGGITQSPKYLFRKEGQNVTLSCEQNLNHDAMYWYRQDPGQGLRLIYYSQIVNDFQKGDIAEGYSVSREKKESFPLTVTSAQKNPTAFYLCASSSRQGAGNQPQHFGDGTRLSIL.

CDR3 residues: CSVVGSSYNSPLHF. The CDR3 bases are TGCAGCGTTGTAGGGAGCTCCTATAATTCACCCCTCCACTTT. The rearrangement joins TRBV29-1 to TRBJ1-6; D gene uncertain. The V end lost 4 bases, the J end lost 0 bases, and 7 bases lay between the germline ends. This CDR3 spans 14 amino acids. Germline values: CDR1 SQVTM, CDR2 ANQGSEA.

This sequence joins TRBV4-1 and TRBJ1-1; the D gene is possibly TRBD1 (5 bases). CDR1 and CDR2 (germline): MGHRA, YSYEKL. V dropped 3 bases and J dropped 7 bases, with 12 bases sitting between them. The CDR3 spans 13 residues. For the CDR3, the DNA is TGCGCCAGCAGCCACCAGGGTGTGGATGAAGCTTTCTTT. Translating it yields CASSHQGVDEAFF.

The V call is TRBV9, the J call TRBJ2-5; D unclear. From germline, CDR1 is SGDLS and CDR2 YYNGEE. With 4 bases removed from V and 5 bases from J, the gap between germline ends came to 18 bases. There are 15 residues in the CDR3. CDR3 in DNA: TGTGCCAGCAGCCCACGGATCATAGTCGGGGAGACCCAGTACTTC. It encodes CASSPRIIVGETQYF. Variable domain in full (rest from reference TRBV9 and TRBJ2-5): DSGVTQTPKHLITATGQRVTLRCSPRSGDLSVYWYQQSLDQGLQFLIQYYNGEERAKGNILERFSAQQFPDLHSELNLSSLELGDSALYFCASSPRIIVGETQYFGPGTRLLVL.

V usage is TRBV4-3 and J usage is TRBJ1-1; D may be TRBD1 (6 bases). V lost 0 bases and J 4 bases, leaving 21 bases between the germline ends. The CDR3 runs 18 residues. Germline-derived CDR1 and CDR2 are LGHNA and YSLEER. CDR3 nucleotide sequence: TGCGCCAGCAGCCAAGATTTGAAGGTTGGGGGCCGGGGCACTGAAGCTTTCTTT. Encoded protein: CASSQDLKVGGRGTEAFF.

V and J are TRBV13 and TRBJ1-2, with a possible D match to TRBD1 (5 bases). Looked up from germline, CDR1 is PRHDT and CDR2 is FYEKMQ (reference sequence). The V gene lost 5 bases and the J gene lost 4 bases, with 11 bases spanning the gap. The CDR3 contains 13 residues. CDR3 loop: CASSLGEGYGYTF. In DNA form, the CDR3 reads TGTGCCAGCAGCCTGGGGGAGGGCTATGGCTACACCTTC.

CDR3 in DNA: TGTGCCAGCAGTTCAACGAGGGCCTATGGCTACACCTTC. This translates into CASSSTRAYGYTF. The V gene is TRBV6-5, the J gene TRBJ1-2; the D is unclear. This CDR3 comprises 13 residues. The germline gives CDR1 MNHEY, CDR2 SVGAGI. Trimming shortened V by 4 bases and J by 4 bases, and 10 bases separated the two germline ends.